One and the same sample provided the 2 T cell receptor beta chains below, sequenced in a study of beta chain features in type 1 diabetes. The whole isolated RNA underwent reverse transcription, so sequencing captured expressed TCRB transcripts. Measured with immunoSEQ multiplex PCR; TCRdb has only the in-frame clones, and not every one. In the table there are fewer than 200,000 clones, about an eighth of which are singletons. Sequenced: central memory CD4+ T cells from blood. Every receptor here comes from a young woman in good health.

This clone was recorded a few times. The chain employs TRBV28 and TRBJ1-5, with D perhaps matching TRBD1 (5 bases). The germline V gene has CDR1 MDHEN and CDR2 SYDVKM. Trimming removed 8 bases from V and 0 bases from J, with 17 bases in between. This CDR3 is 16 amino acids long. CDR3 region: CASGQWGSYSNQPQHF. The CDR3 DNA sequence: TGTGCCAGCGGCCAGTGGGGCAGCTATAGCAATCAGCCCCAGCATTTT.

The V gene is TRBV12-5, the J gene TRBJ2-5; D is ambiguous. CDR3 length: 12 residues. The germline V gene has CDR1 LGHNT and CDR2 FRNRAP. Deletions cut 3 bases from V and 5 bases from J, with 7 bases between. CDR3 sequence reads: CASGFRSETQYF. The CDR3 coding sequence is TGTGCTAGTGGTTTTCGGTCGGAGACCCAGTACTTC.